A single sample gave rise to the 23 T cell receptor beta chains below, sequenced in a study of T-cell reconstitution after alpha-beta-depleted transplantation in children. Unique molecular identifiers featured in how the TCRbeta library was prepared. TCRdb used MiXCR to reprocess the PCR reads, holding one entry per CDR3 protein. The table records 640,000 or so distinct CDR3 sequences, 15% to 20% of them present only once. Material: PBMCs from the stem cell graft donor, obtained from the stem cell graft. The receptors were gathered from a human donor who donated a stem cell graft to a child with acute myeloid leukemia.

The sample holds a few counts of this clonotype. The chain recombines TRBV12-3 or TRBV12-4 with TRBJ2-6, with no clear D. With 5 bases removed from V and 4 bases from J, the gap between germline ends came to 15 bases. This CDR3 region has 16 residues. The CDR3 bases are TGTGCCAGCAGTCCCCGCCGGCAGCCGGGGGCCAACGTCCTGACTTTC. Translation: CASSPRRQPGANVLTF.

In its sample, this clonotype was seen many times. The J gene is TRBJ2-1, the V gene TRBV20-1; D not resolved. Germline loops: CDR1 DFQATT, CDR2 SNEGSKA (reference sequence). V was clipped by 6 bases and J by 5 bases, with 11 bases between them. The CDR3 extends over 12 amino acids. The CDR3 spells CSAIERNNEQFF. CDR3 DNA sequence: TGCAGTGCCATCGAGAGGAACAATGAGCAGTTCTTC.

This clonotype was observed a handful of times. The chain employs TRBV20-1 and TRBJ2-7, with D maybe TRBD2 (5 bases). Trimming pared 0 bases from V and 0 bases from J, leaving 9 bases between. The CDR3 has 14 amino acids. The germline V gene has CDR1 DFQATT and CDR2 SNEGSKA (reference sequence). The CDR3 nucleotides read TGCAGTGCTAGAGACCCCGCGGGCTCCTACGAGCAGTACTTC. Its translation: CSARDPAGSYEQYF.

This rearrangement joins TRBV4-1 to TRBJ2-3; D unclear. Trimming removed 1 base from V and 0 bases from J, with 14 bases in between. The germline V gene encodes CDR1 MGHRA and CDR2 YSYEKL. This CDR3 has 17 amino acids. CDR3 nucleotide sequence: TGCGCCAGCAGCCAAGGGCGCGGAACCTCTAGCACAGATACGCAGTATTTT. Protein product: CASSQGRGTSSTDTQYF.

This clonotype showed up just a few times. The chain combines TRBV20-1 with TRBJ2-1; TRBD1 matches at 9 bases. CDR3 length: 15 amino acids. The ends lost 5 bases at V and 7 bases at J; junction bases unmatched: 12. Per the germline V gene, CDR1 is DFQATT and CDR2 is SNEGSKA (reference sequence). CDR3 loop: CSAYTGTGMSNEQFF. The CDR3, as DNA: TGCAGTGCTTATACCGGGACAGGGATGTCAAATGAGCAGTTCTTC.

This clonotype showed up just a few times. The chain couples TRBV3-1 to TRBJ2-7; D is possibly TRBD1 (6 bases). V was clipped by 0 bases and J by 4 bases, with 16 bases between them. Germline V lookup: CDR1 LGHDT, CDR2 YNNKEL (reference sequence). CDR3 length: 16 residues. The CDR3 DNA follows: TGTGCCAGCAGCCAAGATTACAGGGCGCCAATTTACGAGCAGTACTTC. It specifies CASSQDYRAPIYEQYF.

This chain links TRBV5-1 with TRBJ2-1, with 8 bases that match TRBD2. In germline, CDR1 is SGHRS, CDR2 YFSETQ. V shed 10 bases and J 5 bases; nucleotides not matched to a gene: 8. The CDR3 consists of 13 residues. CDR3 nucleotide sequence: TGCGCCTCTTCGGGGGGGAAGGACAATGAGCAGTTCTTC. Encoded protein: CASSGGKDNEQFF.

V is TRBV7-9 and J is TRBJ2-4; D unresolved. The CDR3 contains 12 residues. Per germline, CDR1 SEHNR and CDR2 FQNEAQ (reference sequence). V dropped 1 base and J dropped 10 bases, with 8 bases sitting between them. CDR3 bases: TGTGCCAGCAGCTTAGGGACGCGTATTCAGTACTTC. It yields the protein CASSLGTRIQYF.

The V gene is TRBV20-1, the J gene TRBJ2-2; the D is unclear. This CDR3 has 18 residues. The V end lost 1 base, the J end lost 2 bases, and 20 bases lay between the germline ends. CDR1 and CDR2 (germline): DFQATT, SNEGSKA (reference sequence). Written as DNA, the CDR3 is TGCAGTGCTAGAGCCTTACTCTTTCCGAAGGGAAACACCGGGGAGCTGTTTTTT. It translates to CSARALLFPKGNTGELFF.

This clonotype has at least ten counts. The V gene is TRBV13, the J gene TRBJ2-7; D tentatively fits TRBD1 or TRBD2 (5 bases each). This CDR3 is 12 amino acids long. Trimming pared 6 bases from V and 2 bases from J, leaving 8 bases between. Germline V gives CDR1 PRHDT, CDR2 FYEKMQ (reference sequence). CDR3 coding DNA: TGTGCCAGCAGTCGGGGCCCCTACGAGCAGTACGTC. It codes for CASSRGPYEQYV.

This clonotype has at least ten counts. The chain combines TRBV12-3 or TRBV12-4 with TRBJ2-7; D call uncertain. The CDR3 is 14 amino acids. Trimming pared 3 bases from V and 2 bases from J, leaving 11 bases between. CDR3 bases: TGTGCCAGCAGTTTGCGCCCGGTAGCCTACGAGCAGTACTTC. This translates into CASSLRPVAYEQYF.

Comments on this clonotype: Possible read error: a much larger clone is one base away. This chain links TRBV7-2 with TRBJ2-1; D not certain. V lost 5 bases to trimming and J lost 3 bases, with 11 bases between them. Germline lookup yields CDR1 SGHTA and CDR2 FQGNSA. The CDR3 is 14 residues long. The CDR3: CASSPPGVYNEQFF. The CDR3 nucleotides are TGTGCCAGCAGCCCCCCAGGTGTCTACAATGAGCAGTTCTTC.

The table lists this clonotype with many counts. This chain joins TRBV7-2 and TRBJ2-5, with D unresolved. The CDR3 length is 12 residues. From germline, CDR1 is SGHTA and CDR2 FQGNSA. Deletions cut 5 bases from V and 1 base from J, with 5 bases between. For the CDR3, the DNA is TGTGCCAGCAGCCACATCCAAGAGACCCAGTACTTC. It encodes CASSHIQETQYF.

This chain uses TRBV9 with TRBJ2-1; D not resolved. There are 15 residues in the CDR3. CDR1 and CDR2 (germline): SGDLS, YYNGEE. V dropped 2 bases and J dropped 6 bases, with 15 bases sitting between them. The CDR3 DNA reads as TGTGCCAGCAGCGTTACCCTTATGGCCGTCAATGAGCAGTTCTTC. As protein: CASSVTLMAVNEQFF.

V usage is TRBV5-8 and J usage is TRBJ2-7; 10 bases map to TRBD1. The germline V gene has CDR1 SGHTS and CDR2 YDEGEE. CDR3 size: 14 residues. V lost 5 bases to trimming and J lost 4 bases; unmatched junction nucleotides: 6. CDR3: CASRVRDRGYEQYF. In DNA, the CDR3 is TGTGCCAGCAGGGTCCGGGACAGGGGATACGAGCAGTACTTC.

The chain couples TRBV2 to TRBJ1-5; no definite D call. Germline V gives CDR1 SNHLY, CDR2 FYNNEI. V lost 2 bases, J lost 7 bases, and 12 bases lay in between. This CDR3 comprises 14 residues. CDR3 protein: CASSETMGRQPQHF. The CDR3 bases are TGTGCCAGCAGTGAAACAATGGGTCGGCAGCCCCAGCATTTT.

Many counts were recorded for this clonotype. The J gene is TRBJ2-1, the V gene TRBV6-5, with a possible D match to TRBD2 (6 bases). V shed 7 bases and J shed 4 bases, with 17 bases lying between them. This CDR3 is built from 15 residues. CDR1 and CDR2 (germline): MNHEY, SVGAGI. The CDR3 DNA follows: TGTGCCAGCATGCGGAGGAGGGCGCAGTACAATGAGCAGTTCTTC. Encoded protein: CASMRRRAQYNEQFF.

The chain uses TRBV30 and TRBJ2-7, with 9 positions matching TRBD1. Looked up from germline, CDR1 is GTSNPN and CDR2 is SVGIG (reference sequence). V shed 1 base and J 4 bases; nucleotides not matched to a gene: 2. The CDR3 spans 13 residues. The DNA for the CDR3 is TGTGCCTGGAGTGGGACAGGGGATTACGAGCAGTACTTC. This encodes CAWSGTGDYEQYF.

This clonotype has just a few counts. The CDR3 nucleotides are TGTGCCAGCACCCTTTCCGGGACTAGCGGGTACTACGAGCAGTACTTC. Translated, it gives CASTLSGTSGYYEQYF. The V and J genes are TRBV5-6 and TRBJ2-7, with 12 bases identical to TRBD2. V lost 6 bases and J lost 3; bases outside the gene matches: 10. Germline values: CDR1 SGHDT, CDR2 YYEEEE. This CDR3 has 16 residues. Drawing the rest from reference TRBV5-6 and TRBJ2-7, the complete variable domain is DAGVTQSPTHLIKTRGQQVTLRCSPKSGHDTVSWYQQALGQGPQFIFQYYEEEERQRGNFPDRFSGHQFPNYSSELNVNALLLGDSALYLCASTLSGTSGYYEQYFGPGTRLTVT.

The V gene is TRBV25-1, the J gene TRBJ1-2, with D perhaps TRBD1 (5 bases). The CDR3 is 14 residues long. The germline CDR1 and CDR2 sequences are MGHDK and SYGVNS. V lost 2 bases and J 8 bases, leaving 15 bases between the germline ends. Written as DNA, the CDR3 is TGTGCCAGCAGTGAAGGTCCGTCAGGGCGCGGCTACACCTTC. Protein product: CASSEGPSGRGYTF.

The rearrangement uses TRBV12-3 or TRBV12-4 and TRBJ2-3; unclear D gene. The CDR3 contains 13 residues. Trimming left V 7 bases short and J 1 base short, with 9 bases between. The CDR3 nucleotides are TGTGCCAGCAACGGCTGGGGCACAGATACGCAGTATTTT. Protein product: CASNGWGTDTQYF.

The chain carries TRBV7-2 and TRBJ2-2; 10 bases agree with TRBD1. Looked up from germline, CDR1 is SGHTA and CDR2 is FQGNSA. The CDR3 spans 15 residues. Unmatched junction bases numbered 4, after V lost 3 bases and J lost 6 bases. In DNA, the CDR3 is TGTGCCAGCAGCTTGACAGGGGGCAAGGCCGGGGAGCTGTTTTTT. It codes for CASSLTGGKAGELFF.

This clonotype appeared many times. CDR3 residues: CSARKGAQYEQYF. The CDR3 nucleotides read TGCAGTGCCCGAAAGGGGGCACAGTACGAGCAGTACTTC. The chain carries TRBV20-1 and TRBJ2-7, with 7 bases matching TRBD1. CDR3 length: 13 residues. Germline V gene data show CDR1 as DFQATT and CDR2 as SNEGSKA (reference sequence). The trim removed 6 bases at V and 4 bases at J, leaving 9 bases unmatched.